This T cell receptor (beta chain) was captured by sequencing in a study of cytomegalovirus exposure and HLA in healthy donors. Study as a whole: Previous work identified roughly 120 million unique TCR beta sequences from around 200 million T cells. Within an early data release were about 85 million unique TCRs drawn from HLA-typed donors.

CDR3 length: 14 residues. With 4 bases removed from V and 7 bases from J, the gap between germline ends came to 16 bases. CDR1 and CDR2 from the germline V gene are SNHLY and FYNNEI. Study conclusions and caveats: In a later analysis, most CMV-associated TCR beta chains appeared HLA-restricted. After further analysis at a later stage, around 17,000 TCR beta sequences were associated with HLA alleles at 0.05 false discovery rate.

This clone came up a few times. The antigen is not known. The primer mix had 60 Vbeta and 13 Jbeta primers. Sequencing used immunoSEQ multiplex PCR; TCRdb keeps in-frame clones, though not all of them. In the table there are 150,000 to 200,000 clones, roughly 80% of which are singletons. The V gene is TRBV2, the J gene TRBJ1-2; tentatively, D is TRBD1 (5 bases). The sequence was collected from a girl aged 2 to 10 in good health and CMV-seropositive. Sequenced sample: PBMCs. The CDR3 DNA follows: TGTGCCAGCAGTGGGGGGGGAGGATTGGTTGGCTACACCTTC. It is translated as CASSGGGGLVGYTF.